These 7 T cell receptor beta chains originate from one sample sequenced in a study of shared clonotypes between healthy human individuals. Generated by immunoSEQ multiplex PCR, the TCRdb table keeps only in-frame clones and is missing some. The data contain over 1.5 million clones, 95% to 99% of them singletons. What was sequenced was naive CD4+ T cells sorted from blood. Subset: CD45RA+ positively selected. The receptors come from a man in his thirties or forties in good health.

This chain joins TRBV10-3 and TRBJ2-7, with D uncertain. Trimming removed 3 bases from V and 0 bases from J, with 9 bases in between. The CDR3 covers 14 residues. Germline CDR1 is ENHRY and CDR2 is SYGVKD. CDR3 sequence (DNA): TGTGCCATCAGTGAACGACCAAACTCCTACGAGCAGTACTTC. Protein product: CAISERPNSYEQYF.

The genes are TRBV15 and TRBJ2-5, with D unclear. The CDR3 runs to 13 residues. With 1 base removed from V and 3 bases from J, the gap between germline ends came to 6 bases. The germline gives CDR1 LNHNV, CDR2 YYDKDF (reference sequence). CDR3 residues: CATSRGYEETQYF. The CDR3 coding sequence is TGTGCCACCAGCAGAGGCTATGAAGAGACCCAGTACTTC.

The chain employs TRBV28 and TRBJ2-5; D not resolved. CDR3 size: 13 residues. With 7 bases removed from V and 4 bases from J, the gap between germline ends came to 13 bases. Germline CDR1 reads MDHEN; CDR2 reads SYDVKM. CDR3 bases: TGTGCCAGCACAACAGACCCCAGAGAGACCCAGTACTTC. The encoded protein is CASTTDPRETQYF.

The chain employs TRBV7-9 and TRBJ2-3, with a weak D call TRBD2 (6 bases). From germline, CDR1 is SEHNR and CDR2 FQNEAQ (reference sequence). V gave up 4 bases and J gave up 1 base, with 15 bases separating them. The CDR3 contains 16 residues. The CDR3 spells CASSWRALARTDTQYF. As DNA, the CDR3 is TGTGCCAGCAGCTGGAGGGCGCTAGCCCGCACAGATACGCAGTATTTT. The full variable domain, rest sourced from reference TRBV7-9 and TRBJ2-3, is DTGVSQNPRHKITKRGQNVTFRCDPISEHNRLYWYRQTLGQGPEFLTYFQNEAQLEKSRLLSDRFSAERPKGSFSTLEIQRTEQGDSAMYLCASSWRALARTDTQYFGPGTRLTVL.

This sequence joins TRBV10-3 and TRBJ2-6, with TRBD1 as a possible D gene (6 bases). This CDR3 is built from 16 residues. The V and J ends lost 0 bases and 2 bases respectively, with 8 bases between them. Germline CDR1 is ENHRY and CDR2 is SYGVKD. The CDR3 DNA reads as TGTGCCATCAGTGAGTCAGGGGGTACTGGGGCCAACGTCCTGACTTTC. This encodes CAISESGGTGANVLTF.

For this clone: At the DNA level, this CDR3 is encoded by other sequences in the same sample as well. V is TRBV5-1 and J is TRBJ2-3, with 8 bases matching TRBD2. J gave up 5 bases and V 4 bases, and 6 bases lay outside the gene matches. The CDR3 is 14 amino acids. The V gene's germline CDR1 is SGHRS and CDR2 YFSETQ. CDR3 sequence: CASSPGLAGDTQYF. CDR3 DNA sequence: TGCGCCAGCAGCCCCGGGCTAGCGGGAGATACGCAGTATTTT. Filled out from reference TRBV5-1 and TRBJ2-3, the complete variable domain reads KAGVTQTPRYLIKTRGQQVTLSCSPISGHRSVSWYQQTPGQGLQFLFEYFSETQRNKGNFPGRFSGRQFSNSRSEMNVSTLELGDSALYLCASSPGLAGDTQYFGPGTRLTVL.

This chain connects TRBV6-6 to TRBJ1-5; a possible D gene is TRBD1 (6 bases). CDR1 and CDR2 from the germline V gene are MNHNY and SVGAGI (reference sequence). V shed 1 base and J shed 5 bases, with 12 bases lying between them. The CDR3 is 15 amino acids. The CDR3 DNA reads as TGTGCCAGCAGTTACTTGTTGGGGGCTGATCAGCCCCAGCATTTT. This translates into CASSYLLGADQPQHF.